What follows describes a single T cell receptor beta chain. The CDR3 covers 15 residues. This sample is part of a study of blood T cell repertoires in COVID-19. On the study more broadly: Nucleic acid was either cDNA or gDNA, and it came from T cells, B-cell-depleted T cells, or PBMCs.

TCRdb's copy holds only in-frame clones and misses some; the assay was immunoSEQ multiplex PCR. This repertoire shows 310,000 or so clones, 80% to 90% found once; its top ten account for 1%. The V gene is TRBV21-1, the J gene TRBJ1-1; TRBD1, the table's D call, lacks a check against the DNA. TRBV21-1 is recorded as a pseudogene. Sequencing was carried out using peripheral blood. This clonotype was sampled from a man in his forties or fifties with active or convalescent COVID-19. The CDR3 DNA sequence: TGTGCCAGCAGCAAAAACCGGGACACTAACACTGAAGCTTTCTTT. The encoded protein is CASSKNRDTNTEAFF.